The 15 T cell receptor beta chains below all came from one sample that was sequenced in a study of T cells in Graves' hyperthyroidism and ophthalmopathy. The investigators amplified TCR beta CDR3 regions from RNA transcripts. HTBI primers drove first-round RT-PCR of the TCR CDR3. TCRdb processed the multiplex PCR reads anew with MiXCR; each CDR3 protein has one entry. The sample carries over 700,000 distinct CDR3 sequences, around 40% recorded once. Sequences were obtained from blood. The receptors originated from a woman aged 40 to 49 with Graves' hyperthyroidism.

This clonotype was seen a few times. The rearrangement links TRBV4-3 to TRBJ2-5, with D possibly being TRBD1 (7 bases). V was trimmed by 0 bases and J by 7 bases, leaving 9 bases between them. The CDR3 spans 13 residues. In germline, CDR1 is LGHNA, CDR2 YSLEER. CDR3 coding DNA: TGCGCCAGCAGCCAAGACAGGGGGGCGACCCAGTACTTC. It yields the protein CASSQDRGATQYF.

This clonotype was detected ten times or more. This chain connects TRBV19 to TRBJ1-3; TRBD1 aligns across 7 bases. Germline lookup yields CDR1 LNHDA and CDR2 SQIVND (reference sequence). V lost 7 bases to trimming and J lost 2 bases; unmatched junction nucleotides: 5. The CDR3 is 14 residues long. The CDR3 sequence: CASTRGAPGNTIYF. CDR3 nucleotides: TGTGCCAGTACCAGGGGGGCGCCTGGAAACACCATATATTTT.

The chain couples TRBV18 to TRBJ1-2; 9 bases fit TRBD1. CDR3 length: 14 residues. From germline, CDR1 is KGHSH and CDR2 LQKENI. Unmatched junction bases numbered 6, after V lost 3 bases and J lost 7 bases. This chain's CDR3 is CASSPRDRVSGYTF. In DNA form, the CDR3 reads TGTGCCAGCTCACCCCGGGACAGGGTTTCTGGCTACACCTTC.

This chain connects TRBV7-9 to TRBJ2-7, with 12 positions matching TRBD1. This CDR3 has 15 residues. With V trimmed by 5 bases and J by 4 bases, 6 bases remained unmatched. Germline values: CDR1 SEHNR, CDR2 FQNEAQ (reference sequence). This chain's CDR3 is CASSPGQGARYEQYF. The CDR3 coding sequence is TGTGCCAGCAGCCCGGGACAGGGGGCTCGGTACGAGCAGTACTTC.

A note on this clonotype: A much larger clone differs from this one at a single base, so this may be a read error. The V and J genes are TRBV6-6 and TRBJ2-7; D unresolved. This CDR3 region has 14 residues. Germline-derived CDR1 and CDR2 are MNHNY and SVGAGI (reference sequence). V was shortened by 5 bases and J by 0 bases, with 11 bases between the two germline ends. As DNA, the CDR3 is TGTGCCAGCAGTCACGGGCTGGCCTCCTACGAGCAGTACTTC. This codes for CASSHGLASYEQYF.

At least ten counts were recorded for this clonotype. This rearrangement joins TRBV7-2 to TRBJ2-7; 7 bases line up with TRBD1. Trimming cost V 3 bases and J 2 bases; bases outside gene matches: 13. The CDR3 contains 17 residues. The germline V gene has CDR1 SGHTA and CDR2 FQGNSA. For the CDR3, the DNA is TGTGCCAGCAGCTTCCCGGTCCGGGACAGAACACCCTACGAGCAGTACTTC. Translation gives CASSFPVRDRTPYEQYF. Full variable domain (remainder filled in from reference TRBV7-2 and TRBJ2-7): GAGVSQSPSNKVTEKGKDVELRCDPISGHTALYWYRQSLGQGLEFLIYFQGNSAPDKSGLPSDRFSAERTGGSVSTLTIQRTQQEDSAVYLCASSFPVRDRTPYEQYFGPGTRLTVT.

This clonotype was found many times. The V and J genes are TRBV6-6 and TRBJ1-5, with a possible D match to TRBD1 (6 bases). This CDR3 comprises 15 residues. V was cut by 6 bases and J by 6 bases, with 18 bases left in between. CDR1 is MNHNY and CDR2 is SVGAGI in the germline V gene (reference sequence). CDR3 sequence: CASRGSTGSIQPQHF. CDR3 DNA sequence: TGTGCCAGCAGGGGTAGTACAGGGTCTATTCAGCCCCAGCATTTT.

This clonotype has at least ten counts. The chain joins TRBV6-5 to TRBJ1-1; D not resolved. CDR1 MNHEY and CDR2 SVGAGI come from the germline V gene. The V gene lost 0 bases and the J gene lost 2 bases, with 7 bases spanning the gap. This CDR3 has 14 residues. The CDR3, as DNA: TGTGCCAGCAGTTACTCGTACAGCAACACTGAAGCTTTCTTT. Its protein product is CASSYSYSNTEAFF.

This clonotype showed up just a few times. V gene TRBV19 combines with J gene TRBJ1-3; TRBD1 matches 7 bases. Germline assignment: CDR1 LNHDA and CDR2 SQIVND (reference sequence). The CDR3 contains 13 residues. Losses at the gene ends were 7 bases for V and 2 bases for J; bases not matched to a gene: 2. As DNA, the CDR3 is TGTGCCAGTACCCAGGGGGCTGGAAACACCATATATTTT. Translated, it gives CASTQGAGNTIYF.

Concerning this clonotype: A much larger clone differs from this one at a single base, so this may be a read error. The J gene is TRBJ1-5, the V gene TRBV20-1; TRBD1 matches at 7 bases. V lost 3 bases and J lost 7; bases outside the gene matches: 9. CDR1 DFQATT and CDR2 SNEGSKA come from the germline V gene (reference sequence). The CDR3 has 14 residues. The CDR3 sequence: CSARGTDTRQPQHF. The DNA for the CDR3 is TGCAGTGCTAGGGGGACAGACACTCGACAGCCCCAGCATTTT.

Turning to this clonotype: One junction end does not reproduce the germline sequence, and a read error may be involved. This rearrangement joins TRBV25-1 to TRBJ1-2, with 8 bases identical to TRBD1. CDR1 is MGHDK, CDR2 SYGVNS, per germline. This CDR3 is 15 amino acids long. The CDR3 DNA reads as TGTGCCAGTAGTGTAACAGGGGGGTTTAGCTATGGCTACACCTTC. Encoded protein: CASSVTGGFSYGYTF.

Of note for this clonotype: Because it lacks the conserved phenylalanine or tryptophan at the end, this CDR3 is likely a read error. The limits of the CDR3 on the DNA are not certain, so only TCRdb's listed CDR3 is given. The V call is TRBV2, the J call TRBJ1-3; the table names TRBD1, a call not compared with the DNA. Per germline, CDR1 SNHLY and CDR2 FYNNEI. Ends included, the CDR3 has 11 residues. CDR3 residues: CASSGSAGGIA.

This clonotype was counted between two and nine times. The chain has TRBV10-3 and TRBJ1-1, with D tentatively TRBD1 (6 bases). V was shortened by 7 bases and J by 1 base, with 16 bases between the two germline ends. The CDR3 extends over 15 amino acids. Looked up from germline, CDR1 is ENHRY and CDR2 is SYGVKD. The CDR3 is CAITPSTGWNTEAFF. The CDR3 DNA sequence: TGTGCCATCACACCGTCGACAGGTTGGAACACTGAAGCTTTCTTT.

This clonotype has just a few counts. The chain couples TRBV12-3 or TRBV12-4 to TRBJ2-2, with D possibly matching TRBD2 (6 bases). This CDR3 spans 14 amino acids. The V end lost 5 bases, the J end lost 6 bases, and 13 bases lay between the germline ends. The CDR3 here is CASSLGGYAGELFF. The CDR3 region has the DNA TGTGCCAGCAGTCTAGGAGGGTATGCCGGGGAGCTGTTTTTT.

The CDR3 DNA sequence: TGTGCCAGCAGTTTAACAGGGGTTGGGGTTGAGGGTAGCGGCTACACCTTC. Its protein product is CASSLTGVGVEGSGYTF. This chain connects TRBV6-5 to TRBJ1-2; 7 nucleotides agree with TRBD1. The CDR3 loop spans 17 amino acids. The germline gives CDR1 MNHEY, CDR2 SVGAGI. Unmatched junction bases numbered 19, after V lost 4 bases and J lost 8 bases.